This TCR beta chain was recovered during a study of T-cell reconstitution after alpha-beta-depleted transplantation in children. TCRbeta library preparation incorporated unique molecular identifiers. TCRdb passed the PCR reads through MiXCR, listing each CDR3 protein once. The data show around 700,000 distinct CDR3 sequences, with around 14% seen just once and 0.79% held by the top ten. Study outcomes and limitations: The high TCRbeta diversity at day 60 in some patients came from surviving recipient T cells and thymic progenitors. About two months after transplant, alpha-beta T cells reportedly came from several hundred expanded graft clones. T-cell counts and diversity were attributed mostly to newly produced T cells one year after transplant.

The CDR3 contains 17 residues. Germline-derived CDR1 and CDR2 are MGHRA and YSYEKL. Trimming removed 0 bases from V and 3 bases from J, with 17 bases in between. On this clonotype: What it binds is unknown.

The sample here was PBMCs, taken before TCRalphabeta/CD19-depleted stem cell transplant. V and J are TRBV4-1 and TRBJ1-2; D is uncertain. This TCR came from a girl aged 2 to 9 with congenital amegakaryocytic thrombocytopenia, due to receive a stem cell transplant. The CDR3 region has the DNA TGCGCCAGCAGCCAAGATTCAGCCTACAATGTGTACTATGGCTACACCTTC. Translating gives CASSQDSAYNVYYGYTF.